These T cell receptor beta chains were read from a single sample in a study of T cells in Graves' hyperthyroidism and ophthalmopathy. TCRdb re-analysed the multiplex PCR reads in MiXCR, keeping a single row per CDR3 protein. The profile shows roughly 250,000 distinct CDR3 sequences, 22% of them singletons. Sequenced material: blood. Every receptor here comes from a man aged 30 to 39 with Graves' ophthalmopathy. Both conserved end residues are trimmed from each CDR3.

V gene	J gene	CDR3 protein
TRBV5-1	TRBJ1-3	ASSLAETGGPGNTIY
TRBV27	TRBJ1-1	ASKRMNTEAF
TRBV20-1	TRBJ1-2	SARWGALNGYT
TRBV28	TRBJ1-5	ASTPAPGFNQPQH
TRBV3-1	TRBJ2-4	ASSQRAGGIQY
TRBV9	TRBJ2-3	ASSVGITDTQY
TRBV29-1	TRBJ2-7	SVRSGLANSYEQY
TRBV9	TRBJ2-1	ASSFTAGGPRAEQF
TRBV5-1	TRBJ1-4	ASSLAGLGRGQEKLF
TRBV27	TRBJ2-1	ASAGSASNEQF
TRBV30	TRBJ2-5	AWSEPVIGVLAETQY
TRBV18	TRBJ2-7	ASSPPSLRTYEQY
TRBV5-1	TRBJ1-1	ASSRQGEGEAF
TRBV11-2	TRBJ2-1	ASSTGLQEQF
TRBV4-1	TRBJ1-3	ASSLGQEASGNTIY
TRBV2	TRBJ1-1	ASKWRREGPYTEAF
TRBV6-1	TRBJ1-1	ASRDRRNTEAF
TRBV28	TRBJ1-2	ASSFSPTGVGSYGYT
TRBV28	TRBJ2-7	ASSSWSSVYEQY
TRBV7-2	TRBJ2-7	ASSPGGRVSYEQY
TRBV20-1	TRBJ2-1	SAKVSASEQF
TRBV20-1	TRBJ2-2	SARPRGRELF
TRBV4-1	TRBJ2-7	ASSQDRQGVYEQY
TRBV7-2	TRBJ2-3	ASSWDPYTQY
TRBV5-1	TRBJ2-2	ASGQGLTGELF
TRBV4-1	TRBJ2-1	ASSQGTQTYNEQF
TRBV11-2	TRBJ2-3	ASSLSWQVSTDTQY
TRBV3-1	TRBJ2-1	ASSQDIGKAYNEQF
TRBV7-9	TRBJ2-5	ASSSEGGTSASQETQY
TRBV12-3/TRBV12-4	TRBJ2-2	ASSFIRGANTGELF
TRBV20-1	TRBJ1-1	SATETSDEAF
TRBV14	TRBJ2-5	ASSQGFLGAYRLEETQY
TRBV7-3	TRBJ2-2	ASSQGTSSTGELF
TRBV5-8	TRBJ2-3	ATNRGGTDTQY
TRBV5-1	TRBJ2-3	ASSLVIAGGEQDTQY
TRBV11-2	TRBJ2-3	ASSLRDIVADTQY
TRBV18	TRBJ2-3	ASSPATRASDTQY
TRBV6-2/TRBV6-3	TRBJ2-2	ASSYSNRVFVSPGELF
TRBV5-1	TRBJ2-1	ASSKTGSYNEQF
TRBV5-1	TRBJ2-2	ASSFHRGTGELF